The 22 T cell receptor beta chains presented below share a single source sample, sequenced in a study of blood T cell repertoires in COVID-19. Sequencing was performed with immunoSEQ multiplex PCR; in TCRdb, only in-frame clones are kept and a portion is missing. The sample has 280,000 or so clones; about 83% are singletons. The sequencing sample was made of peripheral blood. All receptors come from a woman aged 50 to 60 who had recovered from COVID-19.

This clone was detected only a few times. The chain uses TRBV11-2 and TRBJ1-3; D is possibly TRBD1 (6 bases). In germline, CDR1 is SGHAT, CDR2 FQNNGV. The CDR3 contains 16 residues. V was shortened by 5 bases and J by 4 bases, with 18 bases between the two germline ends. The CDR3 loop is CASSPLQGSSGNTIYF. In nucleotides, the CDR3 is TGTGCCAGCAGCCCTCTTCAGGGGAGTTCCGGAAACACCATATATTTT.

There are a few counts of this clone. The chain joins TRBV4-2 to TRBJ2-1, with D uncertain. Looked up from germline, CDR1 is LGHNA and CDR2 is YNFKEQ. V shed 0 bases and J shed 4 bases, with 4 bases lying between them. This CDR3 region has 13 residues. The CDR3 DNA is TGTGCCAGCAGCCAAGACCCTTACAATGAGCAGTTCTTC. Amino acid sequence: CASSQDPYNEQFF.

The V call is TRBV2, the J call TRBJ2-7; a weak D match, TRBD2 (7 bases). Germline CDR1 and CDR2: SNHLY and FYNNEI. This CDR3 region has 13 residues. V was trimmed by 6 bases and J by 1 base, leaving 10 bases between them. The CDR3 sequence: CASRGGGSYEQYF. CDR3 nucleotides: TGTGCCAGCAGGGGAGGGGGATCCTACGAGCAGTACTTC.

This clone occurred once. The rearrangement uses TRBV4-1 and TRBJ1-6; D unclear. This CDR3 contains 18 residues. CDR1 and CDR2 (germline): MGHRA, YSYEKL. Trimming shortened V by 3 bases and J by 4 bases, and 19 bases separated the two germline ends. CDR3 bases: TGCGCCAGCAGCCAGTCAATGGAGCCCGCACCATATAATTCACCCCTCCACTTT. Translating gives CASSQSMEPAPYNSPLHF.

This clone was detected only a few times. The genes are TRBV28 and TRBJ2-7, with TRBD2 matching over 14 bases. This CDR3 contains 15 residues. From germline, CDR1 is MDHEN and CDR2 SYDVKM. Trimming took 3 bases from V and 4 from J; bases not matched to a gene: 2. The CDR3 DNA reads as TGTGCCAGCAGTTTCGGACTAGCGGGGGGATACGAGCAGTACTTC. It codes for CASSFGLAGGYEQYF.

V is TRBV30 and J is TRBJ1-6, with TRBD1 identical over 11 bases. Germline V gives CDR1 GTSNPN, CDR2 SVGIG (reference sequence). Unmatched junction bases numbered 9, after V lost 5 bases and J lost 0 bases. CDR3 size: 18 residues. The DNA of the CDR3 is TGTGCCTGGGGGGGACAGGGGGGAGTACTCTCCTATAATTCACCCCTCCACTTT. Its protein is CAWGGQGGVLSYNSPLHF.

The chain carries TRBV29-1 and TRBJ2-5; D is perhaps TRBD2 (5 bases). CDR3 length: 12 amino acids. Germline V lookup: CDR1 SQVTM, CDR2 ANQGSEA. The V end was cut by 3 bases, the J end by 4 bases, with 9 bases between. The CDR3 DNA reads as TGCAGCGTTGACCGGGGATCAGAGACCCAGTACTTC. It is translated as CSVDRGSETQYF.

The chain uses TRBV7-2 and TRBJ1-3; D gene unclear. Germline V lookup: CDR1 SGHTA, CDR2 FQGNSA. V lost 2 bases, J lost 0 bases, and 8 bases lay in between. This CDR3 region has 15 residues. The CDR3 reads CASSLSENSGNTIYF. In DNA, the CDR3 is TGTGCCAGCAGCTTATCGGAGAACTCTGGAAACACCATATATTTT.

As DNA, the CDR3 is TGCGCCAGCAGCTACACAGGGGGCTCTAACTATGGCTACACCTTC. This gives the protein CASSYTGGSNYGYTF. The chain has TRBV5-1 and TRBJ1-2, with 9 positions matching TRBD1. CDR1 is SGHRS, CDR2 YFSETQ, per germline. The CDR3 sequence is 15 residues long. V dropped 3 bases and J dropped 0; count of bases not matched to a gene: 3.

This chain joins TRBV6-1 and TRBJ1-4, with D possibly matching TRBD1 (5 bases). Germline CDR1 and CDR2: MNHNS and SASEGT. V lost 0 bases, J lost 6 bases, and 17 bases lay in between. This CDR3 spans 17 amino acids. The CDR3 DNA follows: TGTGCCAGCAGTGAAGCGTATGGCCGGGTAGGGGATGAAAAACTGTTTTTT. Residues: CASSEAYGRVGDEKLFF.

The chain joins TRBV11-2 to TRBJ1-6; tentative D call: TRBD1 (6 bases). Trimming cost V 5 bases and J 7 bases, with 12 bases left between them. This CDR3 spans 14 amino acids. Germline CDR1 and CDR2: SGHAT and FQNNGV. The CDR3 protein is CASSTDRRNSPLHF. DNA of the CDR3: TGTGCCAGCAGCACCGACAGGCGGAATTCACCCCTCCACTTT.

The chain couples TRBV19 to TRBJ2-7, with TRBD1 matching 11 bases. The trim removed 6 bases at V and 1 base at J, leaving 5 bases unmatched. The CDR3 spans 15 residues. Germline CDR1 and CDR2: LNHDA and SQIVND (reference sequence). This CDR3 is CASSADRGQSYEQYF. CDR3 sequence (DNA): TGTGCCAGTAGCGCGGACAGGGGGCAATCCTACGAGCAGTACTTC.

V gene TRBV4-3 combines with J gene TRBJ2-5; the D is unclear. The germline V and J ends were trimmed by 0 bases and 4 bases, with 6 bases remaining between them. Germline assignment: CDR1 LGHNA and CDR2 YSLEER. The CDR3 runs to 13 residues. CDR3 sequence: CASSQDLPETQYF. The DNA of the CDR3 is TGCGCCAGCAGCCAAGATCTACCAGAGACCCAGTACTTC.

The chain carries TRBV5-1 and TRBJ2-1, with TRBD2 identical over 13 bases. Germline V CDR1 and CDR2: SGHRS, YFSETQ. Unmatched junction bases numbered 5, after V lost 4 bases and J lost 4 bases. This CDR3 contains 16 residues. The CDR3 sequence: CASSNEGLAGYNEQFF. The CDR3 nucleotides read TGCGCCAGCAGCAACGAGGGACTAGCGGGATACAATGAGCAGTTCTTC.

The chain uses TRBV20-1 and TRBJ1-1; D remains unclear. This CDR3 contains 11 residues. Germline CDR1 DFQATT, CDR2 SNEGSKA (reference sequence). The V gene lost 2 bases and the J gene lost 8 bases, with 9 bases spanning the gap. In DNA form, the CDR3 reads TGCAGTGCTAGACCCGTAGCCGAAGCTTTCTTT. This sequence encodes CSARPVAEAFF.

The count of this clone is one. The chain is built from TRBV9 and TRBJ2-7; 7 nucleotides align to TRBD1. Trimming took 4 bases from V and 1 from J; bases not matched to a gene: 2. The CDR3 covers 13 residues. CDR1 is SGDLS, CDR2 YYNGEE, per germline. The CDR3 nucleotides are TGTGCCAGCAGCCAGGGGGAGTCCTACGAGCAGTACTTC. Amino acid sequence: CASSQGESYEQYF.

A single count supports this clone. The gene calls are TRBV7-3 and TRBJ1-2; 10 nucleotides line up with TRBD1. CDR1 and CDR2 (germline): SGHTA, FQGTGA. The CDR3 spans 18 residues. Trimming at V came to 2 bases and at J to 4 bases, leaving 13 bases not matched to a gene. The CDR3 DNA follows: TGTGCCAGCAGCTTACCGCCCCTACCGGGACAGGGGATCTATGGCTACACCTTC. Translating gives CASSLPPLPGQGIYGYTF.

This clone has just one count. This chain connects TRBV28 to TRBJ1-1; perhaps TRBD1 as D (5 bases). Germline V CDR1 and CDR2: MDHEN, SYDVKM. V gave up 4 bases and J gave up 7 bases, with 16 bases separating them. CDR3 length: 14 amino acids. This chain's CDR3 is CASSSHSQGGEAFF. As DNA, the CDR3 is TGTGCCAGCAGTTCTCACTCCCAGGGCGGTGAAGCTTTCTTT.

The chain carries TRBV5-6 and TRBJ2-5, with a weak D call TRBD2 (5 bases). This CDR3 comprises 14 residues. V was clipped by 0 bases and J by 1 base, with 7 bases between them. The germline V gene encodes CDR1 SGHDT and CDR2 YYEEEE. The CDR3 sequence is CASSLGLAQETQYF. CDR3 sequence (DNA): TGTGCCAGCAGCTTGGGGCTAGCCCAAGAGACCCAGTACTTC.

The V gene is TRBV27, the J gene TRBJ2-7, with D possibly being TRBD1 (6 bases). The CDR3 spans 15 residues. The germline gives CDR1 MNHEY, CDR2 SMNVEV (reference sequence). V was pared by 0 bases and J by 6 bases, with 15 bases between. The CDR3 sequence: CASSLSSRGDGEQYF. CDR3 DNA sequence: TGTGCCAGCAGTTTATCGAGCAGGGGAGACGGCGAGCAGTACTTC.

Only one count was recorded for this clone. V gene TRBV11-2 combines with J gene TRBJ2-7; D is uncertain. The V gene lost 1 base and the J gene lost 5 bases, with 3 bases spanning the gap. The length of the CDR3 is 11 residues. Germline CDR1 reads SGHAT; CDR2 reads FQNNGV. CDR3 nucleotides: TGTGCCAGCAGCTTAGGTAACGAGCAGTACTTC. It encodes CASSLGNEQYF.

The chain employs TRBV28 and TRBJ1-4; 9 bases are a match to TRBD1. Germline V gene lookup returns CDR1 MDHEN and CDR2 SYDVKM. Losses at the gene ends were 6 bases for V and 5 bases for J; bases not matched to a gene: 1. The CDR3 is 13 amino acids. CDR3 bases: TGTGCCAGCAGGACAGGGGGAAATGAAAAACTGTTTTTT. Encoded protein: CASRTGGNEKLFF.